The clone carrying this T cell receptor beta chain appeared once. Losses at the gene ends were 2 bases for V and 2 bases for J; bases not matched to a gene: 5. The CDR3 runs 15 residues. Germline V lookup: CDR1 MDHEN, CDR2 SYDVKM. Method: immunoSEQ multiplex PCR; TCRdb's copy keeps in-frame clones and lacks some. The table has 30,000 to 35,000 clones, approximately 88% seen once; the top ten hold under 8%. The data originate from a study of T cell changes during pregnancy in multiple sclerosis. This receptor was identified in a female donor with multiple sclerosis, enrolled in a pregnancy study. Material: CD8+ T cells from peripheral blood mononuclear cells, obtained before pregnancy. The J gene is TRBJ2-7, the V gene TRBV28; 8 positions match TRBD1. The CDR3 region is CASSLSRGHPYEQYF. The CDR3 DNA reads as TGTGCCAGCAGTTTAAGCAGGGGGCACCCCTACGAGCAGTACTTC.